The table lists the clone carrying this TCR beta chain with a few counts. These data originate in a study of blood T cell repertoires in COVID-19. Each recovered donor of Cohort 3 presented with two negative PCRs, clearance, or symptom resolution. The CDR3 runs to 11 residues. V was pared by 9 bases and J by 8 bases, with 14 bases between. CDR1 and CDR2 from the germline V gene are SNHLY and FYNNEI. Generated by immunoSEQ multiplex PCR, the TCRdb table keeps only in-frame clones and is missing some. The sample consists of almost 500,000 clones, roughly nine tenths of them appearing once. This chain links TRBV2 with TRBJ2-7, with D unresolved. Source material: PBMCs or T cells enriched from blood (not recorded which). This receptor was obtained from a woman aged 60 to 75 who had recovered from COVID-19. In nucleotides, the CDR3 is TGTGCCAGTGCAAGTCAGGTCAAGCAGTACGTC. Protein: CASASQVKQYV.